The 15 T cell receptor beta chains reported below all come from one sample, sequenced in a study of T-cell memory formation after mild COVID-19. Using its own MiXCR run on the 5' RACE reads, TCRdb lists one record per CDR3 protein. Here the sample spans approximately 210,000 distinct CDR3 sequences, approximately 30% being singletons. The source material was PBMCs or a T cell subset sorted from them (not recorded which). Receptors originate from an adult woman who had mild COVID-19 (a few samples of this study predate the infection). Cell type and time point are not known.

The rearrangement uses TRBV7-3 and TRBJ2-1; 10 bases are a match to TRBD2. CDR1 and CDR2 (germline): SGHTA, FQGTGA. The CDR3 consists of 13 residues. The V gene end was trimmed by 2 bases and the J gene end by 10 bases; junction bases not matched to a gene: 2. The CDR3 nucleotides are TGTGCCAGCAGCTTAGGACTAGCGGCCGAGCAGTTCTTC. The encoded protein is CASSLGLAAEQFF.

This sequence joins TRBV6-6 and TRBJ2-1, with 10 bases aligning to TRBD1. This CDR3 has 15 residues. Trimming removed 0 bases from V and 5 bases from J; junction bases left unmatched: 1. Germline CDR1 is MNHNY and CDR2 is SVGAGI (reference sequence). CDR3: CASSYSDRGNNEQFF. The CDR3 DNA is TGTGCCAGCAGTTACTCGGACAGGGGGAACAATGAGCAGTTCTTC.

The V call is TRBV4-1, the J call TRBJ2-1; TRBD2 aligns across 7 bases. V was pared by 0 bases and J by 7 bases, with 9 bases of the junction left unmatched. The CDR3 is 16 amino acids. The germline CDR1 and CDR2 sequences are MGHRA and YSYEKL. The CDR3 region has the DNA TGCGCCAGCAGCCAAGAAGGCGGGGGAAAACGGAATGAGCAGTTCTTC. It is translated as CASSQEGGGKRNEQFF.

V and J are TRBV20-1 and TRBJ1-2; no reliable D call. V shed 5 bases and J shed 4 bases, with 11 bases lying between them. Germline V gene lookup returns CDR1 DFQATT and CDR2 SNEGSKA (reference sequence). The CDR3 totals 12 residues. The CDR3 sequence is CSAWEILYGYTF. CDR3 sequence (DNA): TGCAGTGCTTGGGAGATCCTCTATGGCTACACCTTC.

The table lists this clonotype with a few counts. V gene TRBV18 combines with J gene TRBJ2-7; 7 nucleotides match TRBD1. J gave up 2 bases and V 0 bases, and 4 bases lay outside the gene matches. Germline-derived CDR1 and CDR2 are KGHSH and LQKENI. The CDR3 has 15 amino acids. CDR3 residues: CASSPPGQVAYEQYF. The CDR3 region has the DNA TGTGCCAGCTCACCACCCGGACAGGTTGCCTACGAGCAGTACTTC.

This clonotype has more than one count but fewer than ten. The chain has TRBV29-1 and TRBJ2-7, with TRBD1 matching 9 bases. V shed 7 bases, J shed 0 bases, and the junction held 7 bases outside the gene matches. From germline, CDR1 is SQVTM and CDR2 ANQGSEA. The CDR3 covers 14 residues. In nucleotides, the CDR3 is TGCAGCGCCTCGGGACAGGGAAGCTCCTACGAGCAGTACTTC. Translated, it gives CSASGQGSSYEQYF.

The sample holds a few counts of this clonotype. This chain connects TRBV27 to TRBJ2-7; D is possibly TRBD2 (6 bases). The V and J ends lost 8 bases and 0 bases respectively, with 11 bases between them. Germline V gives CDR1 MNHEY, CDR2 SMNVEV (reference sequence). This CDR3 contains 13 residues. CDR3 region: CASFVTSSYEQYF. The DNA of the CDR3 is TGTGCCAGCTTCGTGACTAGCTCCTACGAGCAGTACTTC.

This clonotype was recorded a few times. The CDR3 reads CATNHLAGEHTQYF. The CDR3 bases are TGTGCCACCAATCATCTAGCGGGGGAGCATACGCAGTATTTT. This chain uses TRBV24-1 with TRBJ2-3; 10 bases match TRBD2. The germline V gene has CDR1 KGHDR and CDR2 SFDVKD. The CDR3 length is 14 residues. Losses at the gene ends were 8 bases for V and 7 bases for J; bases not matched to a gene: 8.

This clonotype was seen only a few times. The J gene is TRBJ1-1, the V gene TRBV6-5; no definite D call. V was trimmed by 5 bases and J by 1 base, leaving 14 bases between them. CDR1 is MNHEY and CDR2 is SVGAGI in the germline V gene. This CDR3 has 15 amino acids. The CDR3 here is CASSIPQKGNTEAFF. As DNA, the CDR3 is TGTGCCAGCAGTATACCTCAGAAAGGGAACACTGAAGCTTTCTTT.

This clonotype was counted between two and nine times. The chain links TRBV24-1 to TRBJ2-1; tentative D call: TRBD2 (5 bases). Germline V gene sequence: CDR1 KGHDR, CDR2 SFDVKD. The CDR3 runs to 15 residues. The V end was cut by 0 bases, the J end by 9 bases, with 14 bases between. DNA of the CDR3: TGTGCCACCAGTGATTTGAGAGGGTTCGACGGTGAGCAGTTCTTC. This sequence encodes CATSDLRGFDGEQFF.

This sequence joins TRBV7-3 and TRBJ2-5; D ambiguous. This CDR3 is built from 13 residues. From germline, CDR1 is SGHTA and CDR2 FQGTGA. Between the trimmed V and J ends, which lost 5 bases and 1 base, there was a span of 8 bases. The CDR3 region is CASSPTVQETQYF. CDR3 in DNA: TGTGCCAGCAGCCCGACCGTCCAAGAGACCCAGTACTTC.

This chain uses TRBV5-1 with TRBJ1-2; D may be TRBD1 (6 bases). V was clipped by 1 base and J by 8 bases, with 24 bases between them. The CDR3 totals 17 residues. The V gene's germline CDR1 is SGHRS and CDR2 YFSETQ. CDR3 region: CASSLQGTTMGGRGYTF. For the CDR3, the DNA is TGCGCCAGCAGCTTGCAGGGGACGACGATGGGCGGCCGGGGCTACACCTTC.

The CDR3 DNA reads TGCAGTGCAGATCCTAGCGGGGGCCGCTACGAGCAGTACTTC. Translation: CSADPSGGRYEQYF. The V gene is TRBV20-1, the J gene TRBJ2-7, with 10 bases lining up with TRBD2. There are 14 residues in the CDR3. Trimming took 6 bases from V and 3 from J; bases not matched to a gene: 8. Germline loops: CDR1 DFQATT, CDR2 SNEGSKA (reference sequence).

This clonotype occurred a few times. V and J are TRBV29-1 and TRBJ1-1; D is unclear. V lost 3 bases and J 4 bases, leaving 9 bases between the germline ends. There are 12 residues in the CDR3. CDR1 is SQVTM, CDR2 ANQGSEA, per germline. CDR3 sequence: CSVEAETTEAFF. In DNA form, the CDR3 reads TGCAGCGTTGAGGCAGAGACCACTGAAGCTTTCTTT.

The chain recombines TRBV7-3 with TRBJ2-1; 8 bases are a match to TRBD2. Germline CDR1 and CDR2: SGHTA and FQGTGA. Trimming at V came to 3 bases and at J to 7 bases, leaving 8 bases not matched to a gene. This CDR3 has 15 residues. CDR3 sequence reads: CASSFTSGAGNEQFF. The CDR3 region has the DNA TGTGCCAGCAGCTTCACTAGCGGAGCGGGGAATGAGCAGTTCTTC.